What follows describes a single TCR beta chain. What antigen it recognizes has not been identified. No qualities accompany the bases; no much larger clone lies one base away. CDR3 length: 20 amino acids, cysteine to phenylalanine. CDR3 DNA only is kept here, 60 bases in frame from base 1. The germline V gene provides CDR1 ENHRY and CDR2 SYGVKD. V and J lose 5 bases and 6 bases, and a span of 32 bases separates them. Library preparation used the immunoSEQ multiplex PCR assay. A mixture of 60 forward primers for TCR Vbeta segments and 13 reverse primers for TCR Jbeta segments was used in the multiplex PCR. Amplification of the CDR3 region of rearranged TCR beta genes was performed with a multiplex PCR assay on genomic DNA. The Illumina HiSeq System was used to sequence the amplified TCR beta libraries as 87-base-pair reads. Per the authors' processing: Across the 500 to 750 repertoires, a later analysis counted around 80 million unique TCR beta chains, around 11 million of which were shared by at least two donors. Raw reads were error-corrected and collapsed into unique sequences by a nearest-neighbor algorithm in which closely related sequences were merged to remove PCR and sequencing errors. CDR3 sequences were aligned to IMGT reference sequences to assign V, D and J gene segments. For a sequence to be retained, a match of at least six nucleotides to both a V gene segment and a J gene segment was required. Rearrangements were classified as productive when the CDR3 lacked stop codons and remained in frame with V and J, and all other rearrangements were classified as non-productive. Following IMGT convention, CDR3 was defined as the stretch from the second conserved V-encoded cysteine up to the conserved J-encoded phenylalanine. The earlier analysis of 587 of the donors excluded sequences that lacked an unambiguous match to a single V gene segment. In an earlier analysis of a few hundred of the donors, V segments were called functional above 56.7% productive rearrangements and were called segregating when the between-donor standard deviation exceeded 5%. A statistical classification framework was built for diagnosing cytomegalovirus status from the catalog of TCR beta chain sequences. A later analysis assigned V and J genes by comparing TCR nucleotide sequences with IMGT/GENE-DB human TR gene sequences. The TCRdist pipeline was used in a later analysis to assign CDR3 sequences and most-parsimonious VDJ recombination scenarios. In a later analysis, each TCR beta chain was defined by its CDR3 amino acid sequence together with its V-gene family, and reads without a unique V-gene family were excluded. A later analysis removed 592 highly shared, low-generation-probability nucleotide sequences to deal with suspected cross-contamination and a sequencing artifact. For each public chain, a later analysis derived a clonal expansion index from normalized ranks of inferred template counts within each repertoire. In a later analysis, generation probabilities were computed using a VDJ recombination model fitted to out-of-frame rearrangements, and the results were checked against IGoR. Hypergeometric tests were used in a later analysis to score TCR-TCR, TCR-HLA and TCR-CMV co-occurrence, with a repertoire-size bias correction applied to the TCR pairs. To estimate false discovery rates, a later analysis permuted the HLA or CMV assignments 20 times. In a later analysis, co-occurring TCRs were grouped with DBSCAN, and TCRdist sequence similarity was added when clustering was performed within HLA-allele-positive subsets. Repertoires with fewer than 30,000 or more than 120,000 public chains, plus five repertoires with anomalous nucleotide sharing, were excluded from co-occurrence clustering. The immuneACCESS repertoire file appears here via TCRdb, limited to in-frame rearrangements. These files lack a portion of the clones; in checked studies, under half of the deficit traces to unresolved V genes, and the cause of the others is not known. D and trimming come from the DNA, and the V and J calls and clone size come from that table. The sample yields about 250,000 clones; roughly 70% were counted once. The ten most abundant clones make up approximately 2.1% of the sample.

This entry comes from a study of cytomegalovirus exposure and HLA in healthy donors (dated by TCRdb to 2016 to 2017). Regarding the research as a whole: An earlier analysis of roughly 610 of the donors reported 276 Gb of sequence data and 117 million unique TCR beta sequences obtained from about 179 million T cells. The study used immunosequencing to profile the T cell repertoires of about 670 subjects and linked those repertoires to cytomegalovirus serostatus. Every repertoire in the discovery cohort had been generated on one and the same sequencing platform. Five DR-DQ haplotypes were treated as single units for association and clustering because of strong linkage in the cohort. Rather than using new phenotypic data, the later analysis identified candidate immune exposures from TCR beta sequences and from how often those sequences occurred across donors. A separate validation cohort of approximately 130 different subjects was used in addition to the 666-subject first cohort. The study aimed to test whether signatures of past pathogen exposure could be identified by cataloging public T cell receptors. Typing coverage differed by locus: A, B, C, DRB1 and DQB1 were typed in roughly 620-630 donors, DQA1 in about 550, DPA1 in approximately 610, and DPB1 in roughly 450. Approximately 330 gigabases of sequencing data and around 88 million unique TCR sequences made up an early release that covered nearly 650 HLA-typed donors. Donor age, sex, ethnicity and CMV serostatus were collected together with the repertoire data. In a later genetic analysis, genome-wide SNP genotypes for 398 of the 666 donors were used, and that subset was treated as a discovery cohort. A later analysis re-examined previously published TCR beta repertoires from 600 to 700 donors and added high-resolution HLA genotyping to investigate patterns of TCR occurrence. High-throughput TCR immunosequencing, statistical association of individual TCRs with disease status, and machine learning were combined to predict cytomegalovirus infection status. Class I and class II HLA loci were covered by the typing at four-digit resolution. On average, roughly 200,000 unique TCR beta nucleotide sequences were sequenced per donor among a few hundred genotyped donors of the cohort, with 15% to 20% of those sequences being non-productive. Of the roughly 420 genotyped donors, 65% to 90% were placed in the genetic ancestry cluster associated with self-reported Caucasian donors. An earlier analysis of some 500 of the donors applied high-throughput TCR beta sequencing to assess whether each TCR beta V gene segment acted as functional or pseudogenic. The study at large found these results: In a later analysis, the rate of TCR association differed among HLA loci, with DRB1 alleles having the most associated TCRs and HLA-C alleles having the fewest. The classifier was reported to diagnose cytomegalovirus status with high specificity and sensitivity in both the original and validation cohorts. In vitro tests confirmed that a few of the cytomegalovirus-associated TCR beta chains recognize cytomegalovirus antigens. CMV serostatus was the only immune exposure information available for the cohort. The earlier analysis of 587 of the donors excluded some 15 rarely observed V segments, including chromosome 9 orphons, because counts were too low. Assigning TCR associations to individual alleles was difficult when HLA alleles, especially DR and DQ, strongly co-occurred. In an earlier analysis of approximately 590 of the donors, most TCR beta V segments were observed in productive rearrangements about 90% or about 30% of the time, broadly matching IMGT annotations. The presence/absence analyses assumed that sequencing depth was roughly uniform across donors, and that assumption may not be true. A later genetic analysis associated a missense DCLRE1C variant with V-gene and J-gene trimming of TCR beta chains, and an independent cohort replicated the association. In a later genetic analysis, fewer N-insertions in productive TCRs were reported among donors in an Asian-associated ancestry cluster than the roughly 700-donor mean. Because HLA typing was unavailable for some donors at each locus, only the typed subset was used in association tests. While some public TCRs were present in many individuals, most TCR sequences turned up only very rarely across donors. In a later analysis, around 17,000 TCR beta sequences were associated with specific HLA alleles at a false discovery rate of 0.05. Correlated functional status among segregating V segments might reflect linkage disequilibrium, but an unknown experimental factor could not be ruled out. A later analysis found that HLA-associated TCR beta chains were more clonally expanded and had lower generation probabilities than equally common non-associated chains. A further reported finding was that TCR beta sequences accurately predicted the HLA-A and HLA-B alleles for most subjects in the first cohort. A cluster of highly shared sequence variants was judged likely to be a technical artifact of the sequencing pipeline. According to a later analysis, most CMV-associated TCR beta chains appeared to be HLA-restricted, and the HLA associations seemed to be driven largely by CMV exposure. In a later analysis, several top co-occurrence clusters were reported to appear linked to parvovirus B19, influenza, CMV and Epstein-Barr virus. The authors suggested that the approach could potentially be generalized to other disease states and immunological phenotypes. The study gave a list of over 150 TCR beta chains associated with cytomegalovirus. Some IMGT-functional V segments, including TRBV6-2 and TRBV6-3, could not be told apart with the 87-base-pair reads, so those segments were excluded. Only TCR beta chains were sequenced in this cohort, and the absence of alpha or paired-chain data limited detectable features.

The cohort comprised 670 or so healthy bone marrow donors. All cohort members were sampled while nominally healthy, although unrecorded immune exposures were likely present. The donor tested CMV seronegative, placing the donor among the roughly 400 seronegative members of the cohort. A peripheral blood sample was provided by each donor, and peripheral blood mononuclear cells were used for TCR beta sequencing. Genomic DNA was extracted from the blood cell samples with the Qiagen DNeasy Blood Extraction Kit. The clonotype was recovered from a female donor in good health and CMV-seronegative. The V gene is TRBV10-3 and the J gene is TRBJ2-1; TRBD2 is a possible D gene, resting on 5 matching bases. The sequencing input was PBMCs. Here the CDR3 is given as CAISLNGGRGWRVLSNEQFF. The bases are TGTGCCATCAGTTTAAACGGTGGCCGAGGCTGGCGGGTCCTTAGCAATGAGCAGTTCTTC.